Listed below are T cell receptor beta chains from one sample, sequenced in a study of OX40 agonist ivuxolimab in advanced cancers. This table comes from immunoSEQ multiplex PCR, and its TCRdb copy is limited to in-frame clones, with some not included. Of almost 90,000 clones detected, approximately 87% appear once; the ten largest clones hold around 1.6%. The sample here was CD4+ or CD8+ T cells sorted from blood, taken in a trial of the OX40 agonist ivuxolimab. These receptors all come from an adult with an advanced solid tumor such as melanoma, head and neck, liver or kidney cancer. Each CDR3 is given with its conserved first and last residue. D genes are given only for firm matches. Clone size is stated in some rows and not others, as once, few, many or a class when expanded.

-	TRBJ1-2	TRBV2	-	CASSEALGDSGYGYTF	TGTGCCAGCAGTGAAGCGCTGGGCGACAGTGGCTATGGCTACACCTTC
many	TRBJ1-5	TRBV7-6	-	CASSLGSGGVNQPQHF	TGTGCCAGCAGCTTAGGGTCGGGCGGGGTCAATCAGCCCCAGCATTTT
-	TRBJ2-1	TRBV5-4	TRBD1	CASSLGDRGWEQFF	TGTGCCAGCAGCCTTGGGGACAGGGGTTGGGAGCAGTTCTTC
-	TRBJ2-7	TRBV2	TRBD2	CASSERLAGGPNEQYF	TGTGCCAGCAGTGAGAGACTAGCGGGAGGGCCGAACGAGCAGTACTTC
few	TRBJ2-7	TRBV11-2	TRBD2	CASSPRAGGTDEQYF	TGTGCCAGCAGCCCCCGAGCGGGAGGGACTGACGAGCAGTACTTC
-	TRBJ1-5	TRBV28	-	CASSQQDQPQHF	TGTGCCAGCAGCCAACAAGATCAGCCCCAGCATTTT
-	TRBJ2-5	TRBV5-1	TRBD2	CASSLEGGGSQETQYF	TGCGCCAGCAGCTTGGAGGGCGGGGGGTCCCAAGAGACCCAGTACTTC
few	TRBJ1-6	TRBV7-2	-	CASSSDSRGSPLHF	TGTGCCAGCAGTTCGGACAGCCGAGGTTCACCCCTCCACTTT
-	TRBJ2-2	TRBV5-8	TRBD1	CASSLDRGPDTGELFF	TGTGCCAGCAGCCTGGACAGGGGGCCGGACACCGGGGAGCTGTTTTTT
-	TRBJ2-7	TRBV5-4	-	CASSRDDRAGEQYF	TGTGCCAGCAGCAGGGATGACAGGGCGGGGGAGCAGTACTTC
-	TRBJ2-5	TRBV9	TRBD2	CASSAYGEGETQYF	TGTGCCAGCAGCGCCTACGGGGAGGGGGAGACCCAGTACTTC
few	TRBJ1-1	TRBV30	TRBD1	CAWSVGTENTEAFF	TGTGCCTGGAGTGTAGGGACAGAGAACACTGAAGCTTTCTTT
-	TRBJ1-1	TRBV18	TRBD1	CASSPLPGQVNTEAFF	TGTGCCAGCTCACCACTTCCCGGACAGGTGAACACTGAAGCTTTCTTT
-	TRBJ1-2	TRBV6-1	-	CASSEAGPGGYGYTF	TGTGCCAGCAGTGAAGCAGGACCGGGAGGGTATGGCTACACCTTC
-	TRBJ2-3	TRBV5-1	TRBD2	CASSPPGLAGATDTQYF	TGCGCCAGCAGCCCCCCAGGACTAGCGGGGGCCACAGATACGCAGTATTTT
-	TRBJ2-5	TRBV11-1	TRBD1	CASSPGQGEETQYF	TGTGCCAGCAGTCCCGGACAGGGGGAGGAGACCCAGTACTTC
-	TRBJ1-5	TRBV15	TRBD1	CATSRDETGINQPQHF	TGTGCCACCAGCAGAGATGAGACAGGGATTAATCAGCCCCAGCATTTT
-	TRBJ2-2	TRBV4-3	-	CASSQGLTTGELFF	TGCGCCAGCAGCCAGGGACTTACCACCGGGGAGCTGTTTTTT
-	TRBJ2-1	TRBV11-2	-	CASSEINAYNEQFF	TGTGCCAGCAGCGAAATAAATGCCTACAATGAGCAGTTCTTC
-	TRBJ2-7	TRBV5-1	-	CASSLGTPTSYEQYF	TGCGCCAGCAGCCTGGGGACTCCGACCTCCTACGAGCAGTACTTC
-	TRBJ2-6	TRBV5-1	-	CASSLQRQGLAGANVLTF	TGCGCCAGCAGCTTGCAAAGGCAGGGGTTAGCTGGGGCCAACGTCCTGACTTTC
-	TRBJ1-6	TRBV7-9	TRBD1	CASSYQGDSPLHF	TGTGCCAGCAGCTACCAGGGGGATTCACCCCTCCACTTT
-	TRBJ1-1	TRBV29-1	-	CSGELGGMNTEAFF	TGCAGCGGGGAGTTGGGGGGGATGAACACTGAAGCTTTCTTT
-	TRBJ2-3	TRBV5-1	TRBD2	CASSLVGGYTDTQYF	TGCGCCAGCAGCTTGGTGGGAGGGTACACAGATACGCAGTATTTT
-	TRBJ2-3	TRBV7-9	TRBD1	CASSLGQPSTDTQYF	TGTGCCAGCAGCCTGGGACAGCCTAGCACAGATACGCAGTATTTT
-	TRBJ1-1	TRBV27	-	CASSTRARTMNTEAFF	TGTGCCAGCAGTACACGGGCCAGAACCATGAACACTGAAGCTTTCTTT
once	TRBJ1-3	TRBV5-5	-	CASSWSDEVMLNTIYF	TGTGCCAGCAGCTGGTCGGACGAGGTTATGTTAAACACCATATATTTT
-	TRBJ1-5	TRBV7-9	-	CASSLLGGVSNQPQHF	TGTGCCAGCAGCTTATTGGGGGGCGTTAGCAATCAGCCCCAGCATTTT
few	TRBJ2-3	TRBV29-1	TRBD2	CSVLPPSGGPTSTDTQYF	TGCAGCGTTCTCCCCCCTAGCGGGGGCCCTACTAGCACAGATACGCAGTATTTT
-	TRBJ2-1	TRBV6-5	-	CASSGQYDWVDEQFF	TGTGCCAGCAGTGGACAATACGACTGGGTAGATGAGCAGTTCTTC
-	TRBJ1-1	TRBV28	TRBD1	CASNTLIQGDEAFF	TGTGCCAGCAACACTCTAATACAGGGGGACGAAGCTTTCTTT
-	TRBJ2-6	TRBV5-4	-	CASSFSSGANVLTF	TGTGCCAGCAGCTTCTCCTCTGGGGCCAACGTCCTGACTTTC
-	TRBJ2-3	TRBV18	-	CASSGSISTDTQYF	TGTGCCAGCTCAGGGTCTATTAGCACAGATACGCAGTATTTT
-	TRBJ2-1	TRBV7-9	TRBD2	CASSPAGGPYNEQFF	TGTGCCAGCAGCCCGGCGGGGGGGCCCTACAATGAGCAGTTCTTC
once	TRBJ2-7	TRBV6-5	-	CASRDRDFSYEQYF	TGTGCCAGCAGAGACCGGGACTTCTCCTACGAGCAGTACTTC
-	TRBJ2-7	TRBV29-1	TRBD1	CSVQPTGGGYEQYF	TGCAGCGTCCAACCAACAGGGGGCGGGTACGAGCAGTACTTC
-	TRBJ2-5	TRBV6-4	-	CASRWGETQYF	TGTGCCAGCAGGTGGGGAGAGACCCAGTACTTC
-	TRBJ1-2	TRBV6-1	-	CASRQDGQYYGYTF	TGTGCCAGCCGACAAGACGGACAGTACTATGGCTACACCTTC
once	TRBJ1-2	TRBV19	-	CASKKAGTPIGYTF	TGTGCCAGCAAAAAGGCGGGAACTCCCATTGGCTACACCTTC
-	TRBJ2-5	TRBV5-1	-	CASSLEGASGQETQYF	TGCGCCAGCAGCTTGGAGGGGGCTAGCGGACAAGAGACCCAGTACTTC
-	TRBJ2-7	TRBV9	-	CASSVGSRGEQYF	TGTGCCAGCAGCGTGGGTTCCCGGGGCGAGCAGTACTTC
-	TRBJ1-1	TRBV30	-	CAWTLQGGTEAFF	TGTGCCTGGACCTTACAGGGAGGCACTGAAGCTTTCTTT
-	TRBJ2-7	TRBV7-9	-	CASSLVQGRFHEQYF	TGTGCCAGCAGCTTAGTACAGGGTAGATTCCACGAGCAGTACTTC
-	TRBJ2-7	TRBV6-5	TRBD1	CASSRDSTYEQYF	TGTGCCAGCAGCCGGGACAGTACCTACGAGCAGTACTTC
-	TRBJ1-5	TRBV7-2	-	CASSLDAAVNQPQHF	TGTGCCAGCAGCTTAGATGCGGCAGTCAATCAGCCCCAGCATTTT
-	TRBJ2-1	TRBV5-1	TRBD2	CASSGLAGGPVNEQFF	TGCGCCAGCAGCGGCCTAGCGGGAGGGCCGGTCAATGAGCAGTTCTTC
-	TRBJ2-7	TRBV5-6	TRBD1	CASSRDRAYEQYF	TGTGCCAGCAGTAGGGACAGAGCCTACGAGCAGTACTTC
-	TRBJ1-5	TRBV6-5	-	CASRDPRGPQHF	TGTGCCAGCAGGGACCCCCGGGGGCCCCAGCATTTT
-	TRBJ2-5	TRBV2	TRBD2	CASSEAHTSGKETQYF	TGTGCCAGCAGTGAAGCGCATACTAGCGGCAAAGAGACCCAGTACTTC
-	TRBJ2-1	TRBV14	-	CASSQDPANLYNEQFF	TGTGCCAGCAGCCAAGATCCGGCTAACCTGTACAATGAGCAGTTCTTC